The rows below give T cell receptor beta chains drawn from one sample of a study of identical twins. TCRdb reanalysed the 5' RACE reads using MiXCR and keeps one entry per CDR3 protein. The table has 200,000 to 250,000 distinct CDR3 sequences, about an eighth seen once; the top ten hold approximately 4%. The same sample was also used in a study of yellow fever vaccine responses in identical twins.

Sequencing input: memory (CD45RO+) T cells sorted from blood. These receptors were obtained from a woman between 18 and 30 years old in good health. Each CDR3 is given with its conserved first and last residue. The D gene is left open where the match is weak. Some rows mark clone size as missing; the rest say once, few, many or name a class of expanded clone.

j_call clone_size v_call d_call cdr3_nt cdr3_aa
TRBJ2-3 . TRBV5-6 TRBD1 TGTGCCAGCAGCTTCGGGACAGGGACCCCAGATACGCAGTATTTT CASSFGTGTPDTQYF
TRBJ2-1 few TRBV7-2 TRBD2 TGTGCCAGCAGCCCGTGGGTGAGCGGGGGCTCGCAGTTCTTC CASSPWVSGGSQFF
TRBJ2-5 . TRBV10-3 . TGTGCCACACTCCCACCGGACCAAGAGACCCAGTACTTC CATLPPDQETQYF
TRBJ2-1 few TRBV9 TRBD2 TGTGCCAGCAGCGTAGGTGTAGCGGGGAGGAAATTCAATGAGCAGTTCTTC CASSVGVAGRKFNEQFF
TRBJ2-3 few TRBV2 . TGTGCCAGCAGTGTAGGCTCCTTCACAGATACGCAGTATTTT CASSVGSFTDTQYF
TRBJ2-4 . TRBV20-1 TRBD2 TGCAGTGCTAGTGATAGCGGGAAGGGGGCCAAAAACATTCAGTACTTC CSASDSGKGAKNIQYF
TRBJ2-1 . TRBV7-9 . TGTGCCAGCAGCCTCATAGTCAGGGGCGGTGAGCAGTTCTTC CASSLIVRGGEQFF
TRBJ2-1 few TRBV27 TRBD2 TGTGCCAGCAGGGGAGCGGGGGGTCCCAGCTCCTACAATGAGCAGTTCTTC CASRGAGGPSSYNEQFF
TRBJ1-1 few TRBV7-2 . TGTGCCAGCAGCCCGGGCGTCGGTTTTAAGGCTGAAGCTTTCTTT CASSPGVGFKAEAFF
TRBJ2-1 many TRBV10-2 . TGCGCCAGTACCGGGACTTCCTACAATGAGCAGTTCTTC CASTGTSYNEQFF
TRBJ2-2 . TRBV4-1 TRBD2 TGCGCCAGCAGCAGGACTAGCGGGGGGGTTAACACCGGGGAGCTGTTTTTT CASSRTSGGVNTGELFF
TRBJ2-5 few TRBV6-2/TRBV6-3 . TGTGCCAGCAGTTACGTAACGGGAGAGACCCAGTACTTC CASSYVTGETQYF
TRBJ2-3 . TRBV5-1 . TGCGCCAGCAGCTCAAAAAGTCAGTTTAGTAGCACAGATACGCAGTATTTT CASSSKSQFSSTDTQYF
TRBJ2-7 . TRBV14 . TGTGCCAGCAGCCAAGAAGTTGGCCGGGAGCAGTACTTC CASSQEVGREQYF
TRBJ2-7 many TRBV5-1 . TGCGCCAGCAGCTTGTTAGGCGAGCAGTACTTC CASSLLGEQYF
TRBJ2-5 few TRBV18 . TGTGCCAGCTCACCACCAGGCTTAGAGACCCAGTACTTC CASSPPGLETQYF
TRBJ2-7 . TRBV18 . TGTGCCAGCTCACAATCGTCCAAGGGGCACGAGCAGTACTTC CASSQSSKGHEQYF
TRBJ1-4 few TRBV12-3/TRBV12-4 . TGTGCCAGCAGCCTGGGGGGTGCAACTAATGAAAAACTGTTTTTT CASSLGGATNEKLFF
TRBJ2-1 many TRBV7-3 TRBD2 TGTGCCAGCAGCCTAGCGGGGTCACGGAATGAGCAGTTCTTC CASSLAGSRNEQFF